This TCR beta chain was recorded in a study of CD8 T cells in ankylosing spondylitis (TCRdb year 2017). Turning to the overall study: T cell receptor beta repertoires were profiled in healthy donors and ankylosing spondylitis patients so that disease-linked TCR variants could be found. In total, the full study cohort was made up of 100 to 140 healthy donors and 25 ankylosing spondylitis patients. Peripheral blood samples were taken, and synovial fluid was additionally collected from ankylosing spondylitis patients.

Reading the germline V gene gives CDR1 SGDLS and CDR2 YYNGEE. Taken from cysteine to phenylalanine, the CDR3 has 16 residues. The kept DNA is CDR3 alone, 48 bases in frame from the first base. V was cut back by 0 bases and J by 5 bases, leaving a gap of 17 bases between them. This clonotype occurred many times. The clone's antigen remains unknown. No per-base quality is available; no much larger clone lies one base away. General findings and caveats noted by the study authors: A TCR beta motif made up of several highly homologous amino acid variants appeared to be characteristic of blood from ankylosing spondylitis patients. The disease-linked clones showed a CD8+ phenotype and occurred at relatively low frequencies in peripheral blood. Significant enrichment of the disease-linked clones was reported in matched synovial fluid samples from ankylosing spondylitis patients. Some motif variants were previously reported in synovial fluid and blood of reactive arthritis patients, suggesting common disease-initiation mechanisms.

TCRdb names Illumina HiSeq 2500 as the instrument used. Quantitative 5'-RACE with molecular barcodes was the method used to prepare the TCR beta libraries. In the source study's methods: A new computational method, built on a probabilistic model of VDJ rearrangement, was used to identify disease-linked TCR variants. TCRdb trimmed the raw reads at Q25, called clones with MiXCR and kept productive beta chains. Every CDR3 protein is listed once, alongside the most common genes and DNA of its rows. The V and J calls come from TCRdb's annotation, not from the publication. The sample includes about 15,000 distinct CDR3 sequences, with under 3.5% observed a single time. Of the sample, roughly 9% falls within the top ten clones.

Sequenced sample: blood, either unsorted or a sorted T cell fraction (not recorded which). In this chain, TRBV9 is recombined with TRBJ1-1; matching of 6 bases hints at TRBD1 as the D gene. This sequence originates from a male donor with ankylosing spondylitis or in good health (not recorded which). The bases are TGTGCCAGCAGCGTAGAACAGGGACTATTTGATACTGAAGCTTTCTTT. Its amino acids are CASSVEQGLFDTEAFF.